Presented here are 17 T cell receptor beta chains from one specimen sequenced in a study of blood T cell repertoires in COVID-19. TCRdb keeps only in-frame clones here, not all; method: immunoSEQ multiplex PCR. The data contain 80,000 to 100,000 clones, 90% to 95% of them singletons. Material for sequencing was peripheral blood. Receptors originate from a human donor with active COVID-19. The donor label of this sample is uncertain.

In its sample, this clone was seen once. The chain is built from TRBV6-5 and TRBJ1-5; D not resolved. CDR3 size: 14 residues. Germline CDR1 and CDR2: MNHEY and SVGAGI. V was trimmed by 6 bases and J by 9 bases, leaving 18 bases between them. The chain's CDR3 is CASSPGGGWTPQHF. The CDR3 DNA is TGTGCCAGCAGCCCCGGAGGTGGGTGGACGCCCCAGCATTTT.

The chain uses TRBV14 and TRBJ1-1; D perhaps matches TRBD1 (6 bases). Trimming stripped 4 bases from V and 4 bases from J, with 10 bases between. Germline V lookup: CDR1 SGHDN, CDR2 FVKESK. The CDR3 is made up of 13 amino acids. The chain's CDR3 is CASSPRGSTEAFF. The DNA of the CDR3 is TGTGCCAGCAGCCCCAGGGGAAGCACTGAAGCTTTCTTT.

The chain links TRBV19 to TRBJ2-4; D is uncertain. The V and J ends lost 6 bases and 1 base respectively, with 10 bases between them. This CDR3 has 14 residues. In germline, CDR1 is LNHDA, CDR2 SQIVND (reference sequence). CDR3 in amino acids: CASSVFSAKNIQYF. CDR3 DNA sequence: TGTGCCAGTAGCGTTTTCTCCGCCAAAAACATTCAGTACTTC.

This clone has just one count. CDR3 DNA sequence: TGTGCCAGCAGCTTAGGCTTTGCGGCCGCCGGCACAGATACGCAGTATTTT. Translation gives CASSLGFAAAGTDTQYF. The chain recombines TRBV13 with TRBJ2-3; no reliable D call. The CDR3 sequence is 17 residues long. The germline V gene has CDR1 PRHDT and CDR2 FYEKMQ (reference sequence). V dropped 0 bases and J dropped 1 base, with 14 bases sitting between them.

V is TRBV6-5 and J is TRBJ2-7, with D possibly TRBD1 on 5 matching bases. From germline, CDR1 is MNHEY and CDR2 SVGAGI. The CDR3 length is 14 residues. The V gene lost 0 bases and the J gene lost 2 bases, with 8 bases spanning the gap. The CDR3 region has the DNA TGTGCCAGCAGTTACTCGACAGCTACCTACGAGCAGTACTTC. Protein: CASSYSTATYEQYF.

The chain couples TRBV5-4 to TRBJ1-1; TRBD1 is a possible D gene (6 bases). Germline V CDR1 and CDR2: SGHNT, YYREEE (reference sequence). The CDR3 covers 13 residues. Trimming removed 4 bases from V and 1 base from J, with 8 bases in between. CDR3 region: CASSSRGNTEAFF. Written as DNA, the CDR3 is TGTGCCAGCAGCAGCAGGGGGAACACTGAAGCTTTCTTT. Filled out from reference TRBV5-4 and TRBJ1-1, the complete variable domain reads ETGVTQSPTHLIKTRGQQVTLRCSSQSGHNTVSWYQQALGQGPQFIFQYYREEENGRGNFPPRFSGLQFPNYSSELNVNALELDDSALYLCASSSRGNTEAFFGQGTRLTVV.

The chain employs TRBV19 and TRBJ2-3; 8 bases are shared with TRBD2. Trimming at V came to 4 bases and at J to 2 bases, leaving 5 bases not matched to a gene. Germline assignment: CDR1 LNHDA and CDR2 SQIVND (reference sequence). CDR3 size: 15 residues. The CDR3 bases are TGTGCCAGTAGTAGCGCGGGGGGCCTCACAGATACGCAGTATTTT. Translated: CASSSAGGLTDTQYF.

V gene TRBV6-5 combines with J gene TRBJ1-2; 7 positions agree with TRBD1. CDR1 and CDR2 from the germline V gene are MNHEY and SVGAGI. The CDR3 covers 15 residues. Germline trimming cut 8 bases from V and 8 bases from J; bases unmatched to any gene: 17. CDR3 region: CASSPNRGLGIGYTF. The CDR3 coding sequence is TGTGCCAGCTCCCCGAACAGGGGCTTGGGGATCGGCTACACCTTC.

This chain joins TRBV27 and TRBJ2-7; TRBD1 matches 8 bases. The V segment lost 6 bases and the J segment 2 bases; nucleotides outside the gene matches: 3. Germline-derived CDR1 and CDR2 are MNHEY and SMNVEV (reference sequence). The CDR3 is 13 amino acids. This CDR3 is CASSPGQAYEQYF. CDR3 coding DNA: TGTGCCAGCAGCCCGGGACAGGCCTACGAGCAGTACTTC.

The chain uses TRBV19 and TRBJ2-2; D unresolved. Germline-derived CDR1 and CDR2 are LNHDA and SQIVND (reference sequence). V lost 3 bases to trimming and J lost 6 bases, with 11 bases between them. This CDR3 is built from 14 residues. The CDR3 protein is CASSMSQSSGELFF. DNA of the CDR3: TGTGCCAGTAGTATGTCACAGAGTTCCGGGGAGCTGTTTTTT.

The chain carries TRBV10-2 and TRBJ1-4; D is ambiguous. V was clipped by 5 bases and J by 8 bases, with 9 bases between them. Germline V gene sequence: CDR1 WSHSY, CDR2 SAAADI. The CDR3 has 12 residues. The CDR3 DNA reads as TGCGCCAGCAGTCCTACCCGGGAAAAACTGTTTTTT. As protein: CASSPTREKLFF.

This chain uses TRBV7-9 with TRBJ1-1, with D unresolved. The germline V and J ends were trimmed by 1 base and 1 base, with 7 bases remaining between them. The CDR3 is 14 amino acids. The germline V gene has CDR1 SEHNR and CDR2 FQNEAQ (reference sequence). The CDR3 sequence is CASSLGHPNTEAFF. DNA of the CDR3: TGTGCCAGCAGCTTAGGGCACCCGAACACTGAAGCTTTCTTT.

The CDR3 DNA sequence: TGTGCCAGCAGCAGGGGGCAGGCTAATGAAAAACTGTTTTTT. It translates to CASSRGQANEKLFF. V gene TRBV25-1 combines with J gene TRBJ1-4; TRBD1 matches 8 bases. Germline assignment: CDR1 MGHDK and CDR2 SYGVNS. This CDR3 is 14 amino acids long. Losses at the gene ends were 6 bases for V and 3 bases for J; bases not matched to a gene: 3.

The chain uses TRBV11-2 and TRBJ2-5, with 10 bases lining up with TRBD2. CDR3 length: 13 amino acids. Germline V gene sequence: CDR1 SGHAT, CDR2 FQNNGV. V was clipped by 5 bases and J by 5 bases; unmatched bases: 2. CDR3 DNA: TGTGCCAGCAGCAGCGGGGGGGCCGAGACCCAGTACTTC. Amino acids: CASSSGGAETQYF.

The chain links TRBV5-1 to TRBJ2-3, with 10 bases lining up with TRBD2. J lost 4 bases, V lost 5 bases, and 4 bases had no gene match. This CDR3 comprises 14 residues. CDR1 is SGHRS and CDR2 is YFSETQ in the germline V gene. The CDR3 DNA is TGCGCCAGCAGTTCGGGGACTAGCGCAGATACGCAGTATTTT. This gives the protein CASSSGTSADTQYF.

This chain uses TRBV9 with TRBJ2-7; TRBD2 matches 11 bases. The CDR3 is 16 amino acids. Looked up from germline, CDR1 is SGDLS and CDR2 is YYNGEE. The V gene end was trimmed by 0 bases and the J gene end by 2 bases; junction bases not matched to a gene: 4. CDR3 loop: CASSVGGSGGAYEQYF. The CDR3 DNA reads TGTGCCAGCAGCGTAGGCGGTAGCGGGGGGGCCTACGAGCAGTACTTC. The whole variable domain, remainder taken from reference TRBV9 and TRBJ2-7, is DSGVTQTPKHLITATGQRVTLRCSPRSGDLSVYWYQQSLDQGLQFLIQYYNGEERAKGNILERFSAQQFPDLHSELNLSSLELGDSALYFCASSVGGSGGAYEQYFGPGTRLTVT.

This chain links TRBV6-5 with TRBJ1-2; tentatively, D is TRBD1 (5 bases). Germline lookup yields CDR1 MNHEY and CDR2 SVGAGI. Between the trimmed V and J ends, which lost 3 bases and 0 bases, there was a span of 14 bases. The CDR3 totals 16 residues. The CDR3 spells CASSYSREPSNYGYTF. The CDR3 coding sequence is TGTGCCAGCAGTTATAGCAGGGAACCTTCTAACTATGGCTACACCTTC.